This T cell receptor beta chain was observed in a study of blood T cell repertoires in COVID-19. Overall study context: The study drew acute and convalescent COVID-19 samples from the United States, Italy and Spain.

This clone was seen a handful of times. Trimming removed 3 bases from V and 3 bases from J; junction bases left unmatched: 4. Per germline, CDR1 MDHEN and CDR2 SYDVKM. The CDR3 is made up of 15 amino acids. Authors' analysis steps: Estimation of nucleated cell counts relied on the amplification of reference gene primers. Some clones are missing from TCRdb's copy, which holds only in-frame ones; the method was immunoSEQ multiplex PCR. D and trimming come from the DNA, and the V and J calls and clone size come from that table. The table lists roughly 250,000 clones, around nine tenths of them singletons.

The sample was PBMCs or T cells enriched from blood (not recorded which). The receptor's source is a woman in her fifties or sixties who had recovered from COVID-19. The chain combines TRBV28 with TRBJ2-2; 7 positions agree with TRBD2. CDR3 DNA sequence: TGTGCCAGCAGTTTCCTTCGGGGGGACACCGGGGAGCTGTTTTTT. Translating it yields CASSFLRGDTGELFF.